Sequencing of this TCR beta chain was carried out in a study of T cell clonality in common variable immunodeficiency. Findings of the study overall: Reportedly, TCR beta sequences from common variable immunodeficiency showed fewer deletions and N-nucleotide insertions. Compared with healthy controls, CVID subjects showed increased TCRbeta clonality, mostly in about a third. Fewer TCRbeta clones were shared among CVID subjects than controls.

Both groups were predominantly of Caucasian heritage. The table came from immunoSEQ multiplex PCR; TCRdb's copy has only in-frame clones and leaves some out. Singletons are absent from the sample, which has about 19,000 clones. CDR1 is GTSNPN, CDR2 SVGIG, per germline (reference sequence). This CDR3 comprises 14 residues. Germline trimming cut 3 bases from V and 6 bases from J; bases unmatched to any gene: 9. As for this clone: Its antigen is still unknown. The sequenced fragment ends 3 residues before the CDR3 boundary, so the rest is inferred from the germline J gene.

Sequencing was carried out using peripheral blood mononuclear cells. The TCR was taken from a human donor with common variable immunodeficiency. V gene TRBV30 combines with J gene TRBJ2-7, with 9 bases aligning to TRBD1. CDR3 residues: CAWRLPGQGFEQYF. The DNA read from the CDR3 is TGTGCCTGGAGACTTCCGGGACAGGGTTTCGAG. The variable domain in full, with the rest retrieved from reference TRBV30 and TRBJ2-7, is SQTIHQWPATLVQPVGSPLSLECTVEGTSNPNLYWYRQAAGRGLQLLFYSVGIGQISSEVPQNLSASRPQDRQFILSSKKLLLSDSGFYLCAWRLPGQGFEQYFGPGTRLTVT.